The source of this T cell receptor beta chain is a study of T cells in Graves' hyperthyroidism and ophthalmopathy. This clonotype was detected a few times. Amplified TCR beta CDR3 regions derived from RNA transcripts. Researchers ran a first-round RT-PCR on the TCR CDR3 using the HTBI primer set. TCRdb used MiXCR to reprocess the multiplex PCR reads, holding one entry per CDR3 protein. The sample contains some 300,000 distinct CDR3 sequences, 16% of which appear only once. Trimming left V 3 bases short and J 5 bases short, with 20 bases between. The germline gives CDR1 SGHRS, CDR2 YFSETQ. This CDR3 is 16 amino acids long.

Material for sequencing was blood. V usage is TRBV5-1 and J usage is TRBJ1-2; a weak D match, TRBD1 (5 bases). This sequence was found in a man aged 30-40 years with Graves' hyperthyroidism. The CDR3 bases are TGCGCCAGCAGCTCCGTCCCTCAAATGACAGTTTATGGCTACACCTTC. This gives the protein CASSSVPQMTVYGYTF.